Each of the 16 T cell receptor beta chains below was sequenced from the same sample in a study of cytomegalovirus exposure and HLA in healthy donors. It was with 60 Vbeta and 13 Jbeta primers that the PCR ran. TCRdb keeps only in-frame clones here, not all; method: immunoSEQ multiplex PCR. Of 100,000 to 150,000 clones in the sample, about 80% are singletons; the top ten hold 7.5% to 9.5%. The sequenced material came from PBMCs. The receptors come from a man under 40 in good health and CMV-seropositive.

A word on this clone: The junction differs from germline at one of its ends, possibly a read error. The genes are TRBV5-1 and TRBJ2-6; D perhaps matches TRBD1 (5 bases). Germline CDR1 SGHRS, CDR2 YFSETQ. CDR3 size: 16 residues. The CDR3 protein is CASSLTRSPGANGLTF. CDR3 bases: TGCGCCAGCAGCTTAACCAGGTCGCCTGGGGCCAACGGCCTGACTTTC.

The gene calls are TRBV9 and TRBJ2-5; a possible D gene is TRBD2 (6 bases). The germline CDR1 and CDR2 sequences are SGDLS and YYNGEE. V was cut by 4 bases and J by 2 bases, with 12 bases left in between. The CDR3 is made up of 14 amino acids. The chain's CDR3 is CASSPGGRQETQYF. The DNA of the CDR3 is TGTGCCAGCAGCCCCGGGGGTAGACAAGAGACCCAGTACTTC.

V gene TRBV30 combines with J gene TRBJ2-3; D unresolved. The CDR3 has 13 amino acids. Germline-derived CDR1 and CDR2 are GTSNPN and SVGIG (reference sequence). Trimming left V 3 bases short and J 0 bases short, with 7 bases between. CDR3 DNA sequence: TGTGCCTGGAGCCCTCTTAGCACAGATACGCAGTATTTT. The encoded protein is CAWSPLSTDTQYF.

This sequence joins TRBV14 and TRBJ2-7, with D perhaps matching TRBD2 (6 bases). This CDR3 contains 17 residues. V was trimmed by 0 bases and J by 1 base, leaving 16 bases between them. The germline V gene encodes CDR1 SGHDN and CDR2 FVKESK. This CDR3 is CASSQDRAGAGSYEQYF. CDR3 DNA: TGTGCCAGCAGCCAAGATCGGGCTGGGGCGGGGTCCTACGAGCAGTACTTC.

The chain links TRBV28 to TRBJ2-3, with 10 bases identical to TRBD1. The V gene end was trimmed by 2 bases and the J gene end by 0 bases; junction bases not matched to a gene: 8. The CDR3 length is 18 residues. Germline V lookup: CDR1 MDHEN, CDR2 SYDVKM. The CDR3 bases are TGTGCCAGCAGTTTAGGGACAGGGGACCTCACTAGCACAGATACGCAGTATTTT. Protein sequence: CASSLGTGDLTSTDTQYF.

The DNA of the CDR3 is TGTGCCAGCAGGACAGACAAGGAAAAACTGTTTTTT. Its protein product is CASRTDKEKLFF. The chain combines TRBV6-1 with TRBJ1-4; D may be TRBD1 (5 bases). The V end lost 6 bases, the J end lost 8 bases, and 10 bases lay between the germline ends. Germline V gene sequence: CDR1 MNHNS, CDR2 SASEGT. CDR3 length: 12 amino acids.

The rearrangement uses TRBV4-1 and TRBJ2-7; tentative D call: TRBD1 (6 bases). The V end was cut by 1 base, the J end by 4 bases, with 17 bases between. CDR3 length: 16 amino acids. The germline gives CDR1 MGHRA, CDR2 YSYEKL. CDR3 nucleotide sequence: TGCGCCAGCAGCCAAGGGTATGGGACATGGGGGTACGAGCAGTACTTC. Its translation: CASSQGYGTWGYEQYF.

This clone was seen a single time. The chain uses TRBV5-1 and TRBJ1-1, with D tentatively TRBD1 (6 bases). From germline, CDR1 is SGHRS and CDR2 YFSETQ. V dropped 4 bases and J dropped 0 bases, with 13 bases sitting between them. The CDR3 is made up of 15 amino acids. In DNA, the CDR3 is TGCGCCAGCAGCGTACTTACAGGGTTGAACACTGAAGCTTTCTTT. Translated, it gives CASSVLTGLNTEAFF.

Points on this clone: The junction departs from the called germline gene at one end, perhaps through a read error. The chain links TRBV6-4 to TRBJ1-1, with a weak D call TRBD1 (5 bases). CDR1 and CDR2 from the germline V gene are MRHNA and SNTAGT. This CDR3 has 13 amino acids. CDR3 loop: CASSEDKNTEAFF. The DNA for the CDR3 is TGTGCCAGCAGTGAGGACAAGAACACTGAAGCTTTTTTT.

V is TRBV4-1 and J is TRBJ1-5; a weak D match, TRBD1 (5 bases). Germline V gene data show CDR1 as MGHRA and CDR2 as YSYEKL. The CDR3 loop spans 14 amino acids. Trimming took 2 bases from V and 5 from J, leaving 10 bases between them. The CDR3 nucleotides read TGCGCCAGCAGCCAACAGGGTTTGTATCAGCCCCAGCATTTT. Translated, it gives CASSQQGLYQPQHF.

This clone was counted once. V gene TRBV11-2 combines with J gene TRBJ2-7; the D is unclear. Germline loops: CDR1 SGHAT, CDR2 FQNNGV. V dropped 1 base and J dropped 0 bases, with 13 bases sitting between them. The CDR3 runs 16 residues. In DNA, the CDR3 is TGTGCCAGCAGCTTAGCCTGGTCTCCCAGCTCCTACGAGCAGTACTTC. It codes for CASSLAWSPSSYEQYF. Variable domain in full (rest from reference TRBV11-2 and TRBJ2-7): EAGVAQSPRYKIIEKRQSVAFWCNPISGHATLYWYQQILGQGPKLLIQFQNNGVVDDSQLPKDRFSAERLKGVDSTLKIQPAKLEDSAVYLCASSLAWSPSSYEQYFGPGTRLTVT.

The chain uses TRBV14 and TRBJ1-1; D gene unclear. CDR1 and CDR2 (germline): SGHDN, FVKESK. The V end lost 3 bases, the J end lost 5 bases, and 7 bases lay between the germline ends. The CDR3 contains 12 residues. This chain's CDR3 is CASSHTGTEAFF. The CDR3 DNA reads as TGTGCCAGCAGCCATACGGGTACTGAAGCTTTCTTT.

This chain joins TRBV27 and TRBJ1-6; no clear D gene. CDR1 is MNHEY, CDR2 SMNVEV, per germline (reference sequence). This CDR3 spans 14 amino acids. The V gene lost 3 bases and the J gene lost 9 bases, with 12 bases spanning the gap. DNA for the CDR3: TGTGCCAGCAGTTTGTCAGGCAGCCTTTCACCCCTCCACTTT. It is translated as CASSLSGSLSPLHF.

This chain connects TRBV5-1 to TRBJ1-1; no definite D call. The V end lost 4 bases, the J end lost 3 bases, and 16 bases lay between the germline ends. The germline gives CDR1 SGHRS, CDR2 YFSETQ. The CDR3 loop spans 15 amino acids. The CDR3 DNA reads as TGCGCCAGCAGCCTAAGGACGGGGAGGGACACTGAAGCTTTCTTT. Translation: CASSLRTGRDTEAFF.

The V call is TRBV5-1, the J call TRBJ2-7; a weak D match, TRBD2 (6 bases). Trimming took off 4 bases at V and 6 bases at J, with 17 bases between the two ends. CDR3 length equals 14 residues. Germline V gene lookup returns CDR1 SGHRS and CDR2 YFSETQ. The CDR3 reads CASSPNGVGSEQYF. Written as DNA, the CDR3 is TGCGCCAGCAGCCCGAACGGGGTCGGGAGCGAGCAGTACTTC.

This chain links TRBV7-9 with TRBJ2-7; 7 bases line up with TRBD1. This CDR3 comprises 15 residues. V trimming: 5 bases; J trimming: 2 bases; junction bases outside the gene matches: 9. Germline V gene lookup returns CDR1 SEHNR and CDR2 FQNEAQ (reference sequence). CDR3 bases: TGTGCCAGCAGCCCCCAGACAGGGACGACCTACGAGCAGTACTTC. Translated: CASSPQTGTTYEQYF.